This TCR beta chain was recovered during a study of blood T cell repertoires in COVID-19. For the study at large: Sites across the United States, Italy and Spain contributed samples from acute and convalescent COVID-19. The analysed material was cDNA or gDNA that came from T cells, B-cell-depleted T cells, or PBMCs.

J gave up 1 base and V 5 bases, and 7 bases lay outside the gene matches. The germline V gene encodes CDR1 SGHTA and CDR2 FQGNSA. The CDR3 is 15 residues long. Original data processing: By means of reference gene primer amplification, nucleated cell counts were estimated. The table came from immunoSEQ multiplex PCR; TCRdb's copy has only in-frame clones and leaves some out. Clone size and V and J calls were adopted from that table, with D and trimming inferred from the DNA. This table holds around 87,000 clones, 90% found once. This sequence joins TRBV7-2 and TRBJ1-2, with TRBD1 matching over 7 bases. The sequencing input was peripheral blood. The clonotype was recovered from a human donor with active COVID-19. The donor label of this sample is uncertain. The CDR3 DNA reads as TGTGCCAGCAGCATATCGACAGGGAGTAACTATGGCTACACCTTC. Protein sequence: CASSISTGSNYGYTF.